Below, 29 T cell receptor beta chains from the same sample are listed, as sequenced in a study of cytomegalovirus exposure and HLA in healthy donors. 13 Jbeta primers and 60 Vbeta primers were used for the PCR. The table came from immunoSEQ multiplex PCR; TCRdb's copy has only in-frame clones and leaves some out. The table includes about 130,000 clones, about four fifths detected once. The sequenced material came from PBMCs. These receptors were collected from a man younger than 40 in good health and CMV-seronegative.

The V and J genes are TRBV6-1 and TRBJ2-7; D perhaps matches TRBD1 (6 bases). Trimming removed 6 bases from V and 1 base from J, with 13 bases in between. Germline V CDR1 and CDR2: MNHNS, SASEGT. The CDR3 is 14 amino acids. Written as DNA, the CDR3 is TGTGCCAGCAGCCGGACAGTCGGATCCTACGAGCAGTACTTC. Its protein is CASSRTVGSYEQYF.

This sequence joins TRBV4-2 and TRBJ2-5; TRBD2 matches at 8 bases. The V gene's germline CDR1 is LGHNA and CDR2 YNFKEQ. Trimming removed 4 bases from V and 5 bases from J; junction bases left unmatched: 3. The length of the CDR3 is 13 residues. CDR3 loop: CASSPRGGETQYF. CDR3 coding DNA: TGTGCCAGCAGCCCCCGCGGGGGGGAGACCCAGTACTTC.

This CDR3 reads CASAPGGDEKLFF. CDR3 in DNA: TGTGCCAGCGCCCCCGGGGGGGATGAAAAACTGTTTTTT. The chain employs TRBV6-5 and TRBJ1-4, with D possibly TRBD1 on 5 matching bases. Looked up from germline, CDR1 is MNHEY and CDR2 is SVGAGI. Trimming took 8 bases from V and 6 from J, leaving 13 bases between them. The CDR3 extends over 13 amino acids.

DNA of the CDR3: TGTGCCAGTAGTATAGGTACAGGGTCCGGCACTGAAGCTTTCTTT. Protein: CASSIGTGSGTEAFF. The rearrangement links TRBV19 to TRBJ1-1; a possible D gene is TRBD1 (6 bases). V was clipped by 1 base and J by 4 bases, with 13 bases between them. This CDR3 has 15 residues. CDR1 and CDR2 from the germline V gene are LNHDA and SQIVND (reference sequence).

This clone was observed a handful of times. The chain carries TRBV15 and TRBJ1-5, with TRBD1 as a possible D gene (5 bases). V gave up 1 base and J gave up 6 bases, with 13 bases separating them. Germline CDR1 and CDR2: LNHNV and YYDKDF (reference sequence). The CDR3 is 15 residues long. The CDR3 DNA reads as TGTGCCACCAGCAGAGCGGTGGGGGGGAGTCAGCCCCAGCATTTT. Its translation: CATSRAVGGSQPQHF.

J is TRBJ2-3 and V is TRBV6-4; D may be TRBD2 (5 bases). The CDR3 sequence is 15 residues long. The V gene lost 6 bases and the J gene lost 0 bases, with 13 bases spanning the gap. The germline CDR1 and CDR2 sequences are MRHNA and SNTAGT. The CDR3 spells CASRQDRTSTDTQYF. The CDR3 DNA sequence: TGTGCCAGCAGACAAGACCGGACTAGCACAGATACGCAGTATTTT.

The chain has TRBV11-2 and TRBJ2-5; a weak D match, TRBD2 (6 bases). The CDR3 has 13 amino acids. Trimming removed 6 bases at V and 1 base at J, with 9 bases between. In germline, CDR1 is SGHAT, CDR2 FQNNGV. In DNA form, the CDR3 reads TGTGCCAGCAGTTACGGGAGCCAAGAGACCCAGTACTTC. It is translated as CASSYGSQETQYF.

This clone was observed once. J is TRBJ2-3 and V is TRBV2; 15 positions match TRBD2. The J segment lost 14 bases and the V segment lost 4 bases, leaving 7 bases of the junction unmatched. This CDR3 is 14 amino acids long. Germline CDR1 and CDR2: SNHLY and FYNNEI. For the CDR3, the DNA is TGTGCCAGCAGTGGGGGACTAGCGGGGGGACTTTCGTATTTT. Its translation: CASSGGLAGGLSYF.

This clone came up a few times. The rearrangement links TRBV4-2 to TRBJ1-1; D gene uncertain. This CDR3 has 13 amino acids. The germline gives CDR1 LGHNA, CDR2 YNFKEQ. V lost 4 bases to trimming and J lost 5 bases, with 11 bases between them. The CDR3: CASSPVRETEAFF. In nucleotides, the CDR3 is TGTGCCAGCAGCCCTGTGAGGGAGACTGAAGCTTTCTTT.

This chain connects TRBV9 to TRBJ1-6, with D maybe TRBD1 (6 bases). V shed 5 bases and J shed 4 bases, with 10 bases lying between them. Germline V gives CDR1 SGDLS, CDR2 YYNGEE. This CDR3 region has 14 residues. The CDR3 region is CASSPQGYNSPLHF. The CDR3 coding sequence is TGTGCCAGCAGTCCTCAGGGGTATAATTCACCCCTCCACTTT. Together with reference TRBV9 and TRBJ1-6, the CDR3 gives the full variable domain: DSGVTQTPKHLITATGQRVTLRCSPRSGDLSVYWYQQSLDQGLQFLIQYYNGEERAKGNILERFSAQQFPDLHSELNLSSLELGDSALYFCASSPQGYNSPLHFGNGTRLTVT.

The rearrangement uses TRBV28 and TRBJ2-5, with TRBD2 as a possible D gene (6 bases). In germline, CDR1 is MDHEN, CDR2 SYDVKM. Trimming left V 6 bases short and J 0 bases short, with 23 bases between. This CDR3 spans 18 amino acids. CDR3: CASRKRGGMDVNQETQYF. CDR3 DNA: TGTGCCAGCAGGAAAAGAGGCGGGATGGATGTGAACCAAGAGACCCAGTACTTC.

This chain uses TRBV27 with TRBJ2-1; no definite D call. There are 13 residues in the CDR3. The V gene lost 8 bases and the J gene lost 4 bases, with 12 bases spanning the gap. The germline CDR1 and CDR2 sequences are MNHEY and SMNVEV (reference sequence). As DNA, the CDR3 is TGTGCCAGCGCCAGGCGCCCTTACAATGAGCAGTTCTTC. Residues: CASARRPYNEQFF.

The J gene is TRBJ1-2, the V gene TRBV10-2; D remains ambiguous. The CDR3 runs 11 residues. The germline V gene encodes CDR1 WSHSY and CDR2 SAAADI. V lost 7 bases and J 2 bases, leaving 5 bases between the germline ends. The CDR3 region is CASTGNYGYTF. CDR3 nucleotide sequence: TGCGCCAGCACAGGCAACTATGGCTACACCTTC.

This clone was seen a handful of times. Other DNA variants within this sample encode the same CDR3. J is TRBJ2-7 and V is TRBV6-5; a possible D gene is TRBD2 (6 bases). V gave up 3 bases and J gave up 1 base, with 10 bases separating them. From germline, CDR1 is MNHEY and CDR2 SVGAGI. The CDR3 contains 14 residues. The CDR3 region has the DNA TGTGCCAGCAGTTATTTGCGGGGATCCTACGAGCAGTACTTC. It translates to CASSYLRGSYEQYF.

The rearrangement links TRBV2 to TRBJ1-1, with 7 bases fitting TRBD1. Germline CDR1 reads SNHLY; CDR2 reads FYNNEI. J gave up 5 bases and V 5 bases, and 8 bases lay outside the gene matches. The CDR3 spans 14 residues. The CDR3 sequence: CASSNQGVGTEAFF. In nucleotides, the CDR3 is TGTGCCAGCAGTAACCAGGGGGTTGGGACTGAAGCTTTCTTT.

The J gene is TRBJ2-5, the V gene TRBV6-6; possible D gene TRBD2, 7 bases. Germline loops: CDR1 MNHNY, CDR2 SVGAGI (reference sequence). V was trimmed by 4 bases and J by 5 bases, leaving 20 bases between them. CDR3 size: 16 residues. This CDR3 reads CASSSQGAGASETQYF. The CDR3 bases are TGTGCCAGCAGTTCTCAAGGGGCGGGGGCATCTGAGACCCAGTACTTC.

This clone has just one count. The chain combines TRBV19 with TRBJ2-5; TRBD2 is a possible D gene (6 bases). From germline, CDR1 is LNHDA and CDR2 SQIVND (reference sequence). This CDR3 has 13 residues. Trimming removed 3 bases at V and 5 bases at J, with 10 bases between. CDR3 sequence reads: CASSIRGFETQYF. CDR3 nucleotide sequence: TGTGCCAGTAGTATCCGGGGGTTTGAGACCCAGTACTTC.

J is TRBJ2-6 and V is TRBV30; 13 bases fit TRBD2. With 2 bases clipped from V and 3 bases from J, the junction kept 10 bases outside the gene matches. This CDR3 comprises 19 residues. Germline V lookup: CDR1 GTSNPN, CDR2 SVGIG (reference sequence). CDR3: CAWSTPWTSGGNGANVLTF. CDR3 sequence (DNA): TGTGCCTGGAGTACACCCTGGACTAGCGGGGGAAATGGGGCCAACGTCCTGACTTTC.

This chain joins TRBV29-1 and TRBJ2-5; a possible D gene is TRBD2 (5 bases). Between the trimmed V and J ends, which lost 3 bases and 4 bases, there was a span of 12 bases. CDR1 is SQVTM and CDR2 is ANQGSEA in the germline V gene. CDR3 length: 13 residues. CDR3 DNA sequence: TGCAGCGTTGAGGTATCGGGGAGAGAGACCCAGTACTTC. Translated, it gives CSVEVSGRETQYF.

The chain joins TRBV6-6 to TRBJ1-1; 8 nucleotides agree with TRBD1. After removal of 8 bases from V and 1 base from J, the junction contained 9 bases not matched to a gene. CDR3 length: 15 residues. The germline V gene encodes CDR1 MNHNY and CDR2 SVGAGI (reference sequence). The CDR3 loop reads CASRTGRLGNTEAFF. In nucleotides, the CDR3 is TGTGCCAGCCGGACAGGGCGTCTTGGGAACACTGAAGCTTTCTTT.

This clone has only one observation. The rearrangement uses TRBV29-1 and TRBJ2-1, with TRBD2 matching over 7 bases. Looked up from germline, CDR1 is SQVTM and CDR2 is ANQGSEA. CDR3 length equals 12 residues. V shed 7 bases and J 6 bases; nucleotides not matched to a gene: 6. CDR3 sequence: CSAFPGGNEQFF. In nucleotides, the CDR3 is TGCAGCGCTTTCCCGGGGGGCAATGAGCAGTTCTTC.

The chain uses TRBV10-3 and TRBJ2-3, with TRBD1 matching over 7 bases. Per the germline V gene, CDR1 is ENHRY and CDR2 is SYGVKD. V lost 7 bases, J lost 2 bases, and 9 bases stayed unmatched. CDR3 length: 15 amino acids. The CDR3 bases are TGTGCCATCACCCAGACCGGGACAGACACAGATACGCAGTATTTT. As protein: CAITQTGTDTDTQYF.

This chain connects TRBV11-2 to TRBJ2-5; unclear D gene. TRBJ2-7 matches the DNA end more closely, so the J call is doubtful. Germline V CDR1 and CDR2: SGHAT, FQNNGV. CDR3 size: 14 residues. CDR3 region: CASSLESGIYEQYF. Here the CDR3 DNA reads TGTGCCAGCAGCTTAGAGTCAGGAATCTACGAGCAGTACTTC.

The V gene is TRBV19, the J gene TRBJ1-2, with 8 bases that match TRBD1. Germline values: CDR1 LNHDA, CDR2 SQIVND (reference sequence). The CDR3 covers 15 residues. V was pared by 7 bases and J by 7 bases, with 14 bases of the junction left unmatched. As DNA, the CDR3 is TGTGCCAGTACTTATCCCTCGACAGGGGCGGGTGGCTACACCTTC. Protein sequence: CASTYPSTGAGGYTF.

About this clone itself: At one boundary the junction diverges from the germline segment, which might be a read error. The gene calls are TRBV14 and TRBJ2-3; 7 bases match TRBD1. This CDR3 has 12 residues. Looked up from germline, CDR1 is SGHDN and CDR2 is FVKESK. The CDR3 coding sequence is TGTGCCAGCAGCCAAGCCGGGACAGTCGGGCATTTT. Its translation: CASSQAGTVGHF.

This chain joins TRBV6-6 and TRBJ1-2, with TRBD1 matching 11 bases. The germline V gene has CDR1 MNHNY and CDR2 SVGAGI (reference sequence). Trimming took 6 bases from V and 7 from J; bases not matched to a gene: 4. This CDR3 is built from 13 residues. The CDR3 sequence: CASRGTGGSGYTF. The CDR3 nucleotides are TGTGCCAGCAGGGGGACAGGGGGAAGTGGCTACACCTTC.

The chain combines TRBV5-6 with TRBJ1-2, with D possibly being TRBD1 (5 bases). This CDR3 spans 14 amino acids. The germline V gene has CDR1 SGHDT and CDR2 YYEEEE. V lost 5 bases and J lost 2, with 13 bases in between. CDR3 DNA: TGTGCCAGCAGTTTTCCGACAGAAAACTATGGCTACACCTTC. Its protein product is CASSFPTENYGYTF.

As to this clone: At the DNA level, this CDR3 is encoded by other sequences in the same sample as well. This sequence joins TRBV5-6 and TRBJ1-2; possibly TRBD1 for D (5 bases). Germline CDR1 SGHDT, CDR2 YYEEEE. V was clipped by 1 base and J by 2 bases, with 6 bases between them. The CDR3 covers 13 residues. The CDR3 loop reads CASSLRQNYGYTF. CDR3 coding DNA: TGTGCCAGCAGCTTGCGACAGAACTATGGCTACACCTTC.

V usage is TRBV28 and J usage is TRBJ2-7; 7 nucleotides match TRBD1. The germline gives CDR1 MDHEN, CDR2 SYDVKM. J was trimmed by 4 bases and V by 2 bases; bases with no gene match: 8. CDR3 length equals 15 residues. Here the CDR3 reads CASSLPDRAAYEQYF. In DNA, the CDR3 is TGTGCCAGCAGTTTACCCGACAGGGCCGCTTACGAGCAGTACTTC.